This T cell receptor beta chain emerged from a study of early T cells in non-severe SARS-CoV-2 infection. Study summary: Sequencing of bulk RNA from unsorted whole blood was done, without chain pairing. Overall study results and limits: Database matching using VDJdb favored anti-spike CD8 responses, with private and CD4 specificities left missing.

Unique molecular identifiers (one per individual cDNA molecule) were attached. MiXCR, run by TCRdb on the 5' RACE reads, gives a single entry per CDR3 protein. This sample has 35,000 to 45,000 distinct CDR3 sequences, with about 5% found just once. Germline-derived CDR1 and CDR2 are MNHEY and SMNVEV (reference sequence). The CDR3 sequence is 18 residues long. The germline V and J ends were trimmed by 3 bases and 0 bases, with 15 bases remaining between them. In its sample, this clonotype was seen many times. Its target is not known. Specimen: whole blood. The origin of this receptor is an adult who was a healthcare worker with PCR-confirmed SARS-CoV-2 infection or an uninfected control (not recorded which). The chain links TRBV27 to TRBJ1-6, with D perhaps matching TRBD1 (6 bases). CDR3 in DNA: TGTGCCAGCAGTTTCGGGGGCGGGGGGAGCTCCTATAATTCACCCCTCCACTTT. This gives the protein CASSFGGGGSSYNSPLHF.